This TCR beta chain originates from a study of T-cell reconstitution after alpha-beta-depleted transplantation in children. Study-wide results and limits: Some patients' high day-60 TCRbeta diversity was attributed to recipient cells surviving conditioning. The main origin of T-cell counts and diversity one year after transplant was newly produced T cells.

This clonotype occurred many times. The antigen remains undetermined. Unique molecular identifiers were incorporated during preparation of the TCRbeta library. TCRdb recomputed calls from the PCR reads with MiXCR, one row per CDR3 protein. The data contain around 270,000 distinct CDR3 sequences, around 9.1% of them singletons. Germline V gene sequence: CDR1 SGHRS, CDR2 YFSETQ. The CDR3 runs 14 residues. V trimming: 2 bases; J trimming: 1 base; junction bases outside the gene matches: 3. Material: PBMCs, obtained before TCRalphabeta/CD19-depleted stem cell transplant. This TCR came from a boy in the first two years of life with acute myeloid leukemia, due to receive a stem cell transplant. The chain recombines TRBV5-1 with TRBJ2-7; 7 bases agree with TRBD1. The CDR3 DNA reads TGCGCCAGCAGCTTCACAGGGGATTCCTACGAGCAGTACTTC. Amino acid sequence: CASSFTGDSYEQYF.